The subject of this entry is one T cell receptor (beta chain). Per the germline V gene, CDR1 is MNHEY and CDR2 is SVGAGI. With 7 bases removed from V and 1 base from J, the gap between germline ends came to 5 bases. The CDR3 runs 13 residues. This entry comes from a study of blood T cell repertoires in COVID-19. Across the whole study: The United States, Italy and Spain provided the acute and convalescent COVID-19 samples. Sources were T cells, B-cell-depleted T cells, or PBMCs; the material itself was cDNA or gDNA.

Original methodology: From reference gene primer amplification, estimates of nucleated cell counts were derived. TCRdb's table, derived via immunoSEQ multiplex PCR, lists solely in-frame clones and lacks some. That table furnishes V, J and clone size, whereas the DNA furnished D and trimming. The sample yields around 64,000 clones, 91% seen once. The chain links TRBV6-5 to TRBJ2-6; D unclear. Sequences were obtained from peripheral blood. This receptor was obtained from a human donor in a cohort sampled during active COVID-19. This CDR3 is CASINSGANVLTF. DNA for the CDR3: TGTGCCAGCATTAATTCTGGGGCCAACGTCCTGACTTTC.